This T cell receptor beta chain emerged from a study of technical replicates of blood from a handful of donors. Generated by immunoSEQ multiplex PCR, the TCRdb table keeps only in-frame clones and is missing some. The data show 87,000 or so clones, 92% seen once. Sequenced material: T cells isolated from PBMCs. The receptor was derived from a human donor in good health.

The CDR3 loop reads CASSQETSRGLLDEQFF. The DNA for the CDR3 is TGCGCCAGCAGCCAAGAAACGTCGCGGGGGCTCCTCGATGAGCAGTTCTTC. The chain carries TRBV4-1 and TRBJ2-1; D perhaps matches TRBD2 (7 bases). This CDR3 has 17 residues. The V and J ends lost 0 bases and 8 bases respectively, with 20 bases between them. The germline V gene has CDR1 MGHRA and CDR2 YSYEKL.